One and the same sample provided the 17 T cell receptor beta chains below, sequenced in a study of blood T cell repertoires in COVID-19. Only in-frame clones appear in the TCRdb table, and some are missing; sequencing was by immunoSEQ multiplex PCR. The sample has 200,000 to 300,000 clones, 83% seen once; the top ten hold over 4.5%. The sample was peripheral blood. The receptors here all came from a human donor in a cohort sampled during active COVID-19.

As DNA, the CDR3 is TGCGCCAGCAGCTGGTCCGGGACAGGGAACCAAGAGACCCAGTACTTC. It is translated as CASSWSGTGNQETQYF. The V gene is TRBV5-1, the J gene TRBJ2-5; TRBD1 aligns across 9 bases. Trimming took 3 bases from V and 0 from J; bases not matched to a gene: 6. There are 16 residues in the CDR3. Per germline, CDR1 SGHRS and CDR2 YFSETQ.

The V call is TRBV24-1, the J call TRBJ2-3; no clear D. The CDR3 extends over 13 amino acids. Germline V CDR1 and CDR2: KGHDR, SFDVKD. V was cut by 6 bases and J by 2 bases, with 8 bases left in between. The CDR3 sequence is CATSSFPTDTQYF. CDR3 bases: TGTGCCACCAGTTCTTTCCCCACAGATACGCAGTATTTT.

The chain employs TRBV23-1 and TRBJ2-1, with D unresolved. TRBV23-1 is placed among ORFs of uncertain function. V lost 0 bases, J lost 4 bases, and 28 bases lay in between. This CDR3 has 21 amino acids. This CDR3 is CASSQSLRGSRLLMIYNEQFF. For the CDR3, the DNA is TGCGCCAGCAGTCAATCTTTACGAGGTAGCCGCCTCTTAATGATTTACAATGAGCAGTTCTTC.

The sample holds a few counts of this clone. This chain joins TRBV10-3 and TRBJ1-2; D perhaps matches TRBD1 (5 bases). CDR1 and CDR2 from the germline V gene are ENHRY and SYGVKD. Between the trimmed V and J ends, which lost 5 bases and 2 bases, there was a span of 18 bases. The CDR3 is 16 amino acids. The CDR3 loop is CAISIRGGRENYGYTF. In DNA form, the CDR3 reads TGTGCCATCAGTATCCGGGGGGGAAGGGAAAACTATGGCTACACCTTC.

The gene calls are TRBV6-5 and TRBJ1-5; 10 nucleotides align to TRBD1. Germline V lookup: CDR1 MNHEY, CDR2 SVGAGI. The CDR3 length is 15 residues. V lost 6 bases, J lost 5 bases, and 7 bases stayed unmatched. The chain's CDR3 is CASRPSDRGHQPQHF. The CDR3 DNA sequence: TGTGCCAGCAGACCCTCCGACAGGGGGCATCAGCCCCAGCATTTT.

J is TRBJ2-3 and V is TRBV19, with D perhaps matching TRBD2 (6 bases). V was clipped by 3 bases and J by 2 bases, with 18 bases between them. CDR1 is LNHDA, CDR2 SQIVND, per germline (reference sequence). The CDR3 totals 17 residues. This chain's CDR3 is CASSISWPGRSTDTQYF. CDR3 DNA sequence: TGTGCCAGTAGTATCTCCTGGCCAGGGAGGTCCACAGATACGCAGTATTTT.

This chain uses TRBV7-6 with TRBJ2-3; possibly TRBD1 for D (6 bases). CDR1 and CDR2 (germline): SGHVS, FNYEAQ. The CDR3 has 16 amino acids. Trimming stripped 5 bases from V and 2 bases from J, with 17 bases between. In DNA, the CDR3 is TGTGCCAGCAGCGAGCGACCAAGGGGGAACACAGATACGCAGTATTTT. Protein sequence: CASSERPRGNTDTQYF.

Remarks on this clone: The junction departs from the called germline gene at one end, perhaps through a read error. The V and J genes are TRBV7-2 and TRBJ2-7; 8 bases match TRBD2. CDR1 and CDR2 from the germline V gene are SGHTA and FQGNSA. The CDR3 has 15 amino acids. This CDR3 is CASSLGGGRYYEQYF. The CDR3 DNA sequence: TGTGCCAGCAGTTTAGGCGGGGGGCGTTACTACGAGCAGTACTTC.

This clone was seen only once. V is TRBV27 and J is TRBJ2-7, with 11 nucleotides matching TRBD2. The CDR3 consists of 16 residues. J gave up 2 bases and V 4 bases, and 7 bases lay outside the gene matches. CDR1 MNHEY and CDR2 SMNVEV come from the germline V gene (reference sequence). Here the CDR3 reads CASSSLGLAGAYEQYF. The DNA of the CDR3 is TGTGCCAGCAGTTCTCTCGGACTAGCGGGCGCCTACGAGCAGTACTTC.

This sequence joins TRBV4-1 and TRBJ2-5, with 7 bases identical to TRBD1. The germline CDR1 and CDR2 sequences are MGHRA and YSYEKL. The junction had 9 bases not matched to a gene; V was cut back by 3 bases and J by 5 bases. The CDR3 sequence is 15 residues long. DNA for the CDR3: TGCGCCAGCAGCCACCACGGGACAGTCCAGGAGACCCAGTACTTC. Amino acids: CASSHHGTVQETQYF.

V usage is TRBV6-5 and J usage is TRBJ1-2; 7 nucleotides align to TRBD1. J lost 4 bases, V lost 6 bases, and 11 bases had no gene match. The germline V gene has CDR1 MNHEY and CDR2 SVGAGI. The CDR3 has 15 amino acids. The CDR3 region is CASSRKPTGFYGYTF. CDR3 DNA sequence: TGTGCCAGCAGCCGCAAGCCGACAGGGTTCTATGGCTACACCTTC.

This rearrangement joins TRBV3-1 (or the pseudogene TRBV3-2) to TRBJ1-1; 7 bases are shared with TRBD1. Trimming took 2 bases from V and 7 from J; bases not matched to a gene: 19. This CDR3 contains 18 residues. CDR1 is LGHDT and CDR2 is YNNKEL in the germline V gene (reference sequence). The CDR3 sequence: CASSQMTGFLIGYGEAFF. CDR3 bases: TGTGCCAGCAGCCAAATGACAGGGTTTCTGATCGGGTACGGTGAAGCTTTCTTT.

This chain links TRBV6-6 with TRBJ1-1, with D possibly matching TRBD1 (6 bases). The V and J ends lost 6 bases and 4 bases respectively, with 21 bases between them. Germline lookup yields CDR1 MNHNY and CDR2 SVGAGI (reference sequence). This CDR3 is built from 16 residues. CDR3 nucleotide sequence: TGTGCCAGCAGATCATATAGGGGGGGGTCGGGCACTGAAGCTTTCTTT. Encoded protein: CASRSYRGGSGTEAFF.

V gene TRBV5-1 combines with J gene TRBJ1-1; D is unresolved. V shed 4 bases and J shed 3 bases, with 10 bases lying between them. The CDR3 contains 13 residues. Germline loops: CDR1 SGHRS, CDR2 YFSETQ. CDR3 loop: CASSPAGYTEAFF. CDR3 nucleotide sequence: TGCGCCAGCAGCCCGGCCGGGTACACTGAAGCTTTCTTT.

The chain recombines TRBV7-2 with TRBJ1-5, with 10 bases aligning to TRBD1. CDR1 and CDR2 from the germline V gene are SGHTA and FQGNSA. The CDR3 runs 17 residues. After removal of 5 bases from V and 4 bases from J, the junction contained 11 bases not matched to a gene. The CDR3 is CASSVRGTGQGNQPQHF. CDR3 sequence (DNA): TGTGCCAGCAGCGTCAGGGGAACGGGACAGGGGAATCAGCCCCAGCATTTT.

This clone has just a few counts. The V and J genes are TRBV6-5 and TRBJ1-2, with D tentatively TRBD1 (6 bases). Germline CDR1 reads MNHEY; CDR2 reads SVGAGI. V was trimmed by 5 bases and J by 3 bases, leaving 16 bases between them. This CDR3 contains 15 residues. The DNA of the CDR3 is TGTGCCAGCAGTCATCTATACAGGGAATACTATGGCTACACCTTC. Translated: CASSHLYREYYGYTF.

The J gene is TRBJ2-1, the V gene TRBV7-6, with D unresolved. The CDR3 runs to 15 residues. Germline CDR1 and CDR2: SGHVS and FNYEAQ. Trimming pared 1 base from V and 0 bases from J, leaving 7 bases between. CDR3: CASSLVRISYNEQFF. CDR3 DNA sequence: TGTGCCAGCAGCTTAGTGAGAATCTCCTACAATGAGCAGTTCTTC. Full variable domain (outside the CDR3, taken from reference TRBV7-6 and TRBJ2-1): GAGVSQSPRYKVTKRGQDVALRCDPISGHVSLYWYRQALGQGPEFLTYFNYEAQQDKSGLPNDRFSAERPEGSISTLTIQRTEQRDSAMYRCASSLVRISYNEQFFGPGTRLTVL.